The 4 T cell receptor beta chains presented below share a single source sample, sequenced in a study of T-cell memory formation after mild COVID-19. MiXCR, applied by TCRdb to the 5' RACE reads, yields one record per CDR3 protein. The sample includes more than 120,000 distinct CDR3 sequences, roughly 6.3% of them seen just once. The material sequenced was PBMCs or a T cell subset sorted from them (not recorded which). The source of these receptors is an adult woman who had mild COVID-19 (a few samples of this study predate the infection). Cell type and time point are not known.

Worth noting for this clonotype: At one boundary the junction diverges from the germline segment, which might be a read error. J is TRBJ1-2 and V is TRBV5-1, with a tentative D call TRBD1 (6 bases). CDR3 length: 15 amino acids. Germline assignment: CDR1 SGHRS and CDR2 YFSETQ. The CDR3 region has the DNA TGCGCCAGCAGCTTGGAGGCAGGGGAAGGGTATGGCTGCACCTTC. It codes for CASSLEAGEGYGCTF.

This clonotype was observed a few times. This rearrangement joins TRBV20-1 to TRBJ2-3, with D uncertain. CDR3 length: 12 amino acids. Germline lookup yields CDR1 DFQATT and CDR2 SNEGSKA (reference sequence). V lost 6 bases, J lost 1 base, and 8 bases lay in between. The CDR3 region is CSAESGTDTQYF. CDR3 coding DNA: TGCAGTGCGGAGAGCGGCACAGATACGCAGTATTTT.

This clonotype was observed many times. V gene TRBV20-1 combines with J gene TRBJ2-3; no definite D call. V lost 2 bases to trimming and J lost 6 bases, with 12 bases between them. The CDR3 covers 13 residues. CDR1 and CDR2 from the germline V gene are DFQATT and SNEGSKA (reference sequence). The CDR3 reads CSARTTAWDTQYF. Written as DNA, the CDR3 is TGCAGTGCTAGAACTACAGCGTGGGATACGCAGTATTTT.

In its sample, this clonotype was seen many times. This rearrangement joins TRBV12-3 or TRBV12-4 to TRBJ2-7; the D gene is possibly TRBD1 (6 bases). Trimming took off 3 bases at V and 0 bases at J, with 12 bases between the two ends. CDR3 length: 15 amino acids. In DNA form, the CDR3 reads TGTGCCAGCAGTTTTGACAGGCTATTCTCCTACGAGCAGTACTTC. The encoded protein is CASSFDRLFSYEQYF.